The clone carrying this T cell receptor (beta chain) was seen a handful of times. Produced via immunoSEQ multiplex PCR; TCRdb's table is partial and in-frame only. The sample shows about 470,000 clones, 70% to 80% of them seen only once. CDR1 and CDR2 from the germline V gene are LGHNA and YNFKEQ. This CDR3 has 16 residues. The V segment lost 0 bases and the J segment 6 bases; nucleotides outside the gene matches: 8. The data belong to a study of shared clonotypes between healthy human individuals. Overall study context: The study drew on two women and three men aged 18 to 49 as donors.

The sequenced sample was PBMCs. The TCR was taken from a woman between 40 and 50 years old in good health. Some clones in this sample may be carry-over from other donors' samples. This chain uses TRBV4-2 with TRBJ1-1, with 9 bases identical to TRBD1. The CDR3: CASSQEGDRAFAEAFF. In DNA form, the CDR3 reads TGTGCCAGCAGCCAAGAGGGGGACAGGGCGTTTGCTGAAGCTTTCTTT.